This T cell receptor (beta chain) was observed in a study of blood T cell repertoires in COVID-19. Turning to the study itself: T cells, B-cell-depleted T cells, or PBMCs provided the cDNA or gDNA that served as material.

Original methodology: Cell counts per sample came from amplifying reference gene primers. The protocol was immunoSEQ multiplex PCR, while the TCRdb copy is restricted to in-frame clones and leaves out a portion. That table supplies the V and J calls and clone size; D and trimming were determined from the DNA. The data show around 80,000 clones, approximately 80% seen once. The CDR3 totals 13 residues. V was clipped by 0 bases and J by 15 bases; unmatched bases: 8. Germline values: CDR1 MGHRA, CDR2 YSYEKL. This clone was picked up one time. Seattle researchers signed up patients amid active infection and tracked them longitudinally.

Sequenced: peripheral blood. The chain employs TRBV4-1 and TRBJ2-1; 7 bases fit TRBD2. The TCR comes from a man aged 50 to 59 with COVID-19, enrolled during active disease. The CDR3 bases are TGCGCCAGCAGCCAAGATGTGAGCGGGGTGGGGTTCTTC. It specifies CASSQDVSGVGFF.